This TCR beta chain was observed in a study of T cells in Graves' hyperthyroidism and ophthalmopathy. There were TCR beta CDR3 regions amplified from RNA transcripts. The study used the HTBI primer set for a first-round RT-PCR of the TCR CDR3. MiXCR was run by TCRdb on the multiplex PCR reads, yielding one entry per CDR3 protein. The table shows some 360,000 distinct CDR3 sequences, with approximately 14% occurring only once. Sequences were obtained from blood. This clonotype originated in a woman aged 60-75 years with Graves' hyperthyroidism.

The CDR3 is CASSQGFWVVDQPQHF. The CDR3 DNA reads TGCGCCAGCAGCCAAGGATTCTGGGTGGTGGATCAGCCCCAGCATTTT. The genes are TRBV4-1 and TRBJ1-5; D unresolved. This CDR3 is 16 amino acids long. Trimming removed 1 base at V and 5 bases at J, with 15 bases between. Germline V lookup: CDR1 MGHRA, CDR2 YSYEKL.